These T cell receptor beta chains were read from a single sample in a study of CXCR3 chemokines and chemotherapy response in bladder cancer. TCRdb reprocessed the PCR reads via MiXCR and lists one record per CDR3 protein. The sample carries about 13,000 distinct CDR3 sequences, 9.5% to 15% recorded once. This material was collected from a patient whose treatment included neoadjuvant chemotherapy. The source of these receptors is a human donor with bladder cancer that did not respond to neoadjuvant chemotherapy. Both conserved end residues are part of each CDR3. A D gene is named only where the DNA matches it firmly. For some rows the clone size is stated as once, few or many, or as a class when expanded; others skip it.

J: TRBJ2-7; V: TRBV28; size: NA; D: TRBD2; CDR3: CASSRGTSGPYEQYF; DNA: TGTGCCAGCAGCCGCGGGACTAGCGGGCCCTACGAGCAGTACTTC
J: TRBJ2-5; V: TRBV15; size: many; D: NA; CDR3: CATSRGGAGETQYF; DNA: TGTGCCACCAGCAGAGGGGGCGCCGGGGAGACCCAGTACTTC
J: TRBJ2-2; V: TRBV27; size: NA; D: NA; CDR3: CASSFAGLGELFF; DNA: TGTGCCAGCAGTTTTGCAGGGCTCGGGGAGCTGTTTTTT
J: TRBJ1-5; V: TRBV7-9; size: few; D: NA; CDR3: CASSGATQPQHF; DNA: TGTGCCAGTTCAGGAGCGACCCAGCCCCAGCATTTT
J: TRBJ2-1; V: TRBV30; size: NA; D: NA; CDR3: CAWSIGQIYNEQFF; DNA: TGTGCCTGGAGTATCGGACAGATCTACAATGAGCAGTTCTTC
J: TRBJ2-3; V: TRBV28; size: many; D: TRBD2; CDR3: CASRNLASGSTDTQYF; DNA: TGTGCCAGCAGAAACCTGGCTAGCGGGAGCACAGATACGCAGTATTTT
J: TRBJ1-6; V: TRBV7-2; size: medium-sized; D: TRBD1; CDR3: CASSPQRDRVSPLHF; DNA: TGTGCCAGCAGCCCCCAACGGGACAGGGTCTCACCCCTCCACTTT
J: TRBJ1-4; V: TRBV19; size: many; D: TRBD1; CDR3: CASSISGGIAEKLFF; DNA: TGTGCCAGTAGTATATCAGGGGGAATAGCGGAAAAACTGTTTTTT
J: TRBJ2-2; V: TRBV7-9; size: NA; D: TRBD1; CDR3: CASSPGQGNTGELFF; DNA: TGTGCCAGCAGCCCGGGACAGGGGAACACCGGGGAGCTGTTTTTT
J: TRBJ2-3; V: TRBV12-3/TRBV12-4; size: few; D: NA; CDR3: CASSYHRGKGGLGTDTQYF; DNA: TGTGCCAGCAGTTACCATAGGGGGAAGGGAGGGTTAGGCACAGATACGCAGTATTTT
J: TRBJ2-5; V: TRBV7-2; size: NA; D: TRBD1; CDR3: CASSSTGVGPGKTQYF; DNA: TGTGCCAGCAGCTCGACAGGGGTGGGACCGGGGAAGACCCAGTACTTC
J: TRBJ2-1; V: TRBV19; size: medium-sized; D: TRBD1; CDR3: CASSRQGAIDEQFF; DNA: TGTGCCAGTAGCCGACAGGGGGCTATCGATGAGCAGTTCTTC
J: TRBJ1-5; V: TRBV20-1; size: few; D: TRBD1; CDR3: CSATIGGDQPQHF; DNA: TGCAGTGCTACCATAGGGGGCGATCAGCCCCAGCATTTT
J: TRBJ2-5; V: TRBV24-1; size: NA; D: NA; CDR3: CATSDPTEYQETQYF; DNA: TGTGCCACCAGTGATCCGACAGAGTACCAAGAGACCCAGTACTTC
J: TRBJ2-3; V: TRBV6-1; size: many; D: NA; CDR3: CASSFDGDTQYF; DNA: TGTGCCAGCAGTTTTGATGGTGATACGCAGTATTTT
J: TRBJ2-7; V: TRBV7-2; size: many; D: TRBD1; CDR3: CASSLTGQLPEQYF; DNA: TGTGCCAGCAGCTTGACAGGGCAACTACCCGAGCAGTACTTC
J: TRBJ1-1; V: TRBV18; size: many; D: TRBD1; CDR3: CASSQQRTGVTEAFF; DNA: TGTGCCAGCTCACAACAACGGACAGGGGTAACTGAAGCTTTCTTT
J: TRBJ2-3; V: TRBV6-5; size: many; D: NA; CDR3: CASSKLPGEGGDTQYF; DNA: TGTGCCAGCTCAAAGCTCCCGGGAGAGGGGGGGGATACGCAGTATTTT
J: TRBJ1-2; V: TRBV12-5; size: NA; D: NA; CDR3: CASGLVGPPYGYTF; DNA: TGTGCTAGTGGTTTGGTAGGGCCGCCCTATGGCTACACCTTC
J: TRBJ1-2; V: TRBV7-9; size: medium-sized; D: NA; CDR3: CASSALDRQRF; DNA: TGTGCCAGCAGCGCCCTTGACAGACAACGCTTC
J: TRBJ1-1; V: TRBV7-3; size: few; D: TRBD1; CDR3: CASSPADRVTEAFF; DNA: TGTGCCAGCAGCCCTGCGGACAGGGTTACTGAAGCTTTCTTT
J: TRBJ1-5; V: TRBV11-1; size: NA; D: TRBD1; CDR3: CASSLEGGQPQHF; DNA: TGTGCCAGCAGCTTAGAAGGGGGCCAGCCCCAGCATTTT
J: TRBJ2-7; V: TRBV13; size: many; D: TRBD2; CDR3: CASSARTSGSYEQYF; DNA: TGTGCCAGCAGCGCTAGGACTAGCGGCTCCTACGAGCAGTACTTC
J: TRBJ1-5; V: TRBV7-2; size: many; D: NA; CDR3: CASSLTRGNQPQHF; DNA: TGTGCCAGCAGCTTAACGAGGGGCAATCAGCCCCAGCATTTT
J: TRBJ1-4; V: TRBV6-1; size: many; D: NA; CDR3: CASSPTRQGAEKLFF; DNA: TGTGCCAGCAGTCCAACCCGGCAGGGAGCGGAAAAACTGTTTTTT
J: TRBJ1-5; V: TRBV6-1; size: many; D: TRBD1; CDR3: CASSDGTGGVGNQPQHF; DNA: TGTGCCAGCAGTGACGGGACAGGGGGGGTGGGCAATCAGCCCCAGCATTTT
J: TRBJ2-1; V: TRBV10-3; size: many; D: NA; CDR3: CATRGQGGSYNEQFF; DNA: TGTGCCACGCGAGGTCAGGGGGGCTCCTACAATGAGCAGTTCTTC
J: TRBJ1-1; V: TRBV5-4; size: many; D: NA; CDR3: CASSSDLRNTEAFF; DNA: TGTGCCAGCAGTTCCGACCTTCGGAACACTGAAGCTTTCTTT
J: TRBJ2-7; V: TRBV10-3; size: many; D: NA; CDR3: CAISESVPDYEQYF; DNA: TGTGCCATCAGTGAGTCGGTCCCTGACTACGAGCAGTACTTC
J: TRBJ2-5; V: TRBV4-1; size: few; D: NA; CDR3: CASSHPAGKETQYF; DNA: TGCGCCAGCAGCCACCCCGCGGGCAAGGAGACCCAGTACTTC
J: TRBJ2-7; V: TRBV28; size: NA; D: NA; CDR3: CASSLIGRNDYEQYF; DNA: TGTGCCAGCAGTTTGATAGGGCGTAATGACTACGAGCAGTACTTC
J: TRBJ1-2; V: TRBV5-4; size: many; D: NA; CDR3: CASSLPLGSQYGYTF; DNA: TGTGCCAGCAGCTTGCCGTTAGGATCACAGTATGGCTACACCTTC
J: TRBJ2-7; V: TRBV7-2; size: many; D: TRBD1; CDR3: CASSSDRGPYEQYF; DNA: TGTGCCAGCAGCTCGGACAGGGGGCCCTACGAGCAGTACTTC
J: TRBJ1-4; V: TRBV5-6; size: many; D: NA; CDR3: CASSLGWGSQLFF; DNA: TGTGCCAGCAGCTTGGGATGGGGGTCACAACTGTTTTTT
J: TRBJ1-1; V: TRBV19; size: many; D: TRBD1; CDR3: CASSLNDREGTEAFF; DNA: TGTGCCAGTAGTCTCAACGACAGGGAAGGAACTGAAGCTTTCTTT
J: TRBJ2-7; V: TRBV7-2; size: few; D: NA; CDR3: CASSFFRDRVHF; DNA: TGTGCCAGCAGCTTCTTCCGGGACCGAGTCCACTTC
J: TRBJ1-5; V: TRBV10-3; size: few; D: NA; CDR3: CAIRGGGNQPQHF; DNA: TGTGCCATCAGGGGGGGTGGCAATCAGCCCCAGCATTTT
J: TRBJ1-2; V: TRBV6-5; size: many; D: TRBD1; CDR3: CASSYSAGTGFNYGYTF; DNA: TGTGCCAGCAGTTACTCAGCGGGGACAGGGTTTAACTATGGCTACACCTTC
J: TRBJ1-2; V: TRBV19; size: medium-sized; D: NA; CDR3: CASRTTPFDGYTF; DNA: TGTGCCAGTAGAACTACACCCTTTGATGGCTACACCTTC
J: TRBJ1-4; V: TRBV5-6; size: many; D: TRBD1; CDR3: CASSLGRTGGEKLFF; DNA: TGTGCCAGCAGCTTGGGGCGGACAGGGGGTGAAAAACTGTTTTTT
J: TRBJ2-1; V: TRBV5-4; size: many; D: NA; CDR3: CASSLEAVYNEQFF; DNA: TGTGCCAGCAGCTTGGAGGCGGTTTACAATGAGCAGTTCTTC
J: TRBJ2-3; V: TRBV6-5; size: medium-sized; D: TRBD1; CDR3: CASSYSQWTGTDTQYF; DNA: TGTGCCAGCAGTTACTCTCAATGGACAGGGACAGATACGCAGTATTTT
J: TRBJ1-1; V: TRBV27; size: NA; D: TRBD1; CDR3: CASKETGGTEAFF; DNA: TGTGCCAGCAAGGAGACAGGGGGCACTGAAGCTTTCTTT
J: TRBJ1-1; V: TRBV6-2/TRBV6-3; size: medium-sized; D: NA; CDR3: CASSLDMNTEAFF; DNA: TGTGCCAGCAGCCTTGATATGAACACTGAAGCTTTCTTT
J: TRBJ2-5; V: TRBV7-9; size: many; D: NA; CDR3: CASSIQETQYF; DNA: TGTGCCAGCAGCATACAAGAGACCCAGTACTTC
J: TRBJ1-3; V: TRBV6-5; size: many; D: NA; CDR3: CASSYSRGSGNTIYF; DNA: TGTGCCAGCAGTTACTCGAGAGGGTCTGGAAACACCATATATTTT
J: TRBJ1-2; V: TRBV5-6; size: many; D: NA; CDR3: CASSLGASPYGYTF; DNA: TGTGCCAGCAGCTTGGGGGCCAGCCCCTATGGCTACACCTTC
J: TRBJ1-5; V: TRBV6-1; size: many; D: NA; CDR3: CASSGGGKLGSNQPQHF; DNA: TGTGCCAGCAGTGGGGGGGGGAAGTTGGGTAGCAATCAGCCCCAGCATTTT
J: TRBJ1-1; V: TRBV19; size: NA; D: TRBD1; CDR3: CASSLSGTGGENTEAFF; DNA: TGTGCCAGTAGCCTCAGTGGGACAGGGGGCGAGAACACTGAAGCTTTCTTT
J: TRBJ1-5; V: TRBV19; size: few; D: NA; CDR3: CASTLALGNQPQHF; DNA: TGTGCCAGTACCCTTGCCTTGGGGAATCAGCCCCAGCATTTT
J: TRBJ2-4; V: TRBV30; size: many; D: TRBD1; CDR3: CAWTPPGQGGYIQYF; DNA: TGTGCCTGGACCCCTCCGGGACAGGGGGGCTACATTCAGTACTTC
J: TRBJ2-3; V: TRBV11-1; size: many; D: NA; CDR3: CASSFSDTDTQYF; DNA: TGTGCCAGCAGCTTCTCTGACACAGATACGCAGTATTTT
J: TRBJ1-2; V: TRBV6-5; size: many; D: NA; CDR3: CASRLDTSYGYTF; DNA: TGTGCCAGCAGACTGGACACCTCCTATGGCTACACCTTC